The rows below give T cell receptor beta chains drawn from one sample of a study of OX40 agonist ivuxolimab in advanced cancers. The assay was immunoSEQ multiplex PCR, and TCRdb's table has in-frame clones only and misses some. Of tens of thousands of clones in the sample, roughly 90% were seen once. The specimen was CD4+ or CD8+ T cells sorted from blood, collected in a trial of the OX40 agonist ivuxolimab. All receptors derive from an adult with an advanced solid tumor such as melanoma, head and neck, liver or kidney cancer. Each CDR3 is given with its conserved first and last residue. A D gene is named only where the DNA matches it firmly.

d_call j_call v_call cdr3_aa
TRBD1 TRBJ1-5 TRBV6-4 CASSRTGDNQPQHF
NA TRBJ2-1 TRBV19 CASSIGSLLFF
NA TRBJ2-7 TRBV9 CASSGDPAEQYF
NA TRBJ2-1 TRBV7-6 CASSTTGSSYNEQFF
NA TRBJ2-3 TRBV6-5 CASSYYPRPTDTQYF
NA TRBJ2-7 TRBV28 CASKTVNTYEQYF
TRBD1 TRBJ2-5 TRBV4-3 CASSLNENRDREKETQYF
TRBD1 TRBJ2-3 TRBV6-5 CASSPRTGMADTQYF
NA TRBJ1-4 TRBV27 CASSLLGVEKLFF
TRBD2 TRBJ2-1 TRBV9 CASSEAGGPSEQFF
NA TRBJ2-6 TRBV9 CASSVAGSGANVLTF
NA TRBJ1-1 TRBV9 CASSPPLGLNTEAFF
TRBD1 TRBJ1-1 TRBV7-2 CASSLAKTGPSSTEAFF
TRBD1 TRBJ2-3 TRBV9 CASSVTDRGRSTDTQYF
NA TRBJ2-1 TRBV10-3 CAISEDRWNEQFF
TRBD2 TRBJ2-2 TRBV5-4 CASSFGLAGGHTGELFF
NA TRBJ2-1 TRBV30 CAWSVWTGRDEQFF
NA TRBJ2-1 TRBV7-9 CASSLADNEQFF
TRBD1 TRBJ1-6 TRBV9 CASSPKSGTGFVSPLHF
NA TRBJ1-2 TRBV4-3 CASSPYLGGDGYGYTF
NA TRBJ2-1 TRBV21-1 CASSKGAASGGGNEQFF
NA TRBJ1-1 TRBV4-3 CASSQDRGGWNTEAFF